Presented here are 10 T cell receptor beta chains from one specimen sequenced in a study of T cell responses to AZD1222 COVID-19 vaccine. Sequencing used immunoSEQ multiplex PCR; TCRdb keeps in-frame clones, though not all of them. The sample lists around 130,000 clones; roughly 90% were seen once. This material consisted of peripheral blood, taken 28 days after the second AZD1222 dose. The receptors here all came from an adult who received the AZD1222 COVID-19 vaccine.

The chain uses TRBV5-1 and TRBJ1-2; the match to TRBD1 covers 11 bases. Germline CDR1 and CDR2: SGHRS and YFSETQ. V dropped 4 bases and J dropped 4; count of bases not matched to a gene: 9. This CDR3 is built from 16 residues. The CDR3 protein is CASSLSHGTGGYGYTF. CDR3 coding DNA: TGCGCCAGCAGCCTTTCCCACGGGACAGGGGGCTATGGCTACACCTTC.

The chain has TRBV7-9 and TRBJ2-5, with 10 positions matching TRBD1. The CDR3 runs to 16 residues. CDR1 is SEHNR, CDR2 FQNEAQ, per germline (reference sequence). V shed 1 base and J 5 bases; nucleotides not matched to a gene: 7. The CDR3 sequence is CASSLGGQGGLETQYF. CDR3 nucleotide sequence: TGTGCCAGCAGCTTAGGCGGACAGGGGGGATTGGAGACCCAGTACTTC.

V and J are TRBV6-5 and TRBJ2-2; no clear D gene. The germline V gene encodes CDR1 MNHEY and CDR2 SVGAGI. The CDR3 is 14 residues long. Trimming shortened V by 9 bases and J by 0 bases, and 11 bases separated the two germline ends. The CDR3 nucleotides are TGTGCCAGTCGCGTAGGGCCGAACACCGGGGAGCTGTTTTTT. Its protein product is CASRVGPNTGELFF.

The chain employs TRBV7-8 and TRBJ1-5, with no clear D. This CDR3 is 16 amino acids long. From germline, CDR1 is SGHVS and CDR2 FQNEAQ. V was cut by 1 base and J by 2 bases, with 12 bases left in between. CDR3 coding DNA: TGTGCCAGCAGCTTAGTCCGCACCTTGGGCAATCAGCCCCAGCATTTT. Its protein is CASSLVRTLGNQPQHF.

The genes are TRBV20-1 and TRBJ2-3; D is perhaps TRBD1 (6 bases). Trimming removed 5 bases from V and 1 base from J, with 19 bases in between. Germline loops: CDR1 DFQATT, CDR2 SNEGSKA (reference sequence). The CDR3 is made up of 16 amino acids. As DNA, the CDR3 is TGCAGTGCTGGTGGGGGCGGAGCGCGGGGCACAGATACGCAGTATTTT. As protein: CSAGGGGARGTDTQYF.

This chain links TRBV5-1 with TRBJ2-1; no firm D call. The CDR3 consists of 13 residues. Germline V gene data show CDR1 as SGHRS and CDR2 as YFSETQ. With 0 bases removed from V and 7 bases from J, the gap between germline ends came to 8 bases. The CDR3 here is CASSLGWQNEQFF. As DNA, the CDR3 is TGCGCCAGCAGCTTGGGATGGCAGAATGAGCAGTTCTTC.

The CDR3 protein is CAWSVMVGQGGYGYTF. For the CDR3, the DNA is TGTGCCTGGAGTGTGATGGTGGGACAGGGGGGCTATGGCTACACCTTC. The V and J genes are TRBV30 and TRBJ1-2; 11 bases map to TRBD1. V was pared by 0 bases and J by 4 bases, with 7 bases of the junction left unmatched. Per the germline V gene, CDR1 is GTSNPN and CDR2 is SVGIG (reference sequence). This CDR3 spans 16 amino acids.

The chain links TRBV28 to TRBJ1-1, with D uncertain. V was clipped by 3 bases and J by 3 bases, with 14 bases between them. The CDR3 runs 15 residues. Germline V CDR1 and CDR2: MDHEN, SYDVKM. CDR3 loop: CASSLQIGRHTEAFF. CDR3 nucleotide sequence: TGTGCCAGCAGTTTGCAGATAGGACGGCACACTGAAGCTTTCTTT. Full variable domain (missing parts from reference TRBV28 and TRBJ1-1): DVKVTQSSRYLVKRTGEKVFLECVQDMDHENMFWYRQDPGLGLRLIYFSYDVKMKEKGDIPEGYSVSREKKERFSLILESASTNQTSMYLCASSLQIGRHTEAFFGQGTRLTVV.

The chain employs TRBV30 and TRBJ2-5; 8 nucleotides match TRBD2. There are 12 residues in the CDR3. Germline CDR1 and CDR2: GTSNPN and SVGIG (reference sequence). With 5 bases clipped from V and 5 bases from J, the junction kept 4 bases outside the gene matches. The CDR3 nucleotides are TGTGCCTGGGGGACGGGAGGGGAGACCCAGTACTTC. This translates into CAWGTGGETQYF. The whole variable domain, remainder taken from reference TRBV30 and TRBJ2-5, is SQTIHQWPATLVQPVGSPLSLECTVEGTSNPNLYWYRQAAGRGLQLLFYSVGIGQISSEVPQNLSASRPQDRQFILSSKKLLLSDSGFYLCAWGTGGETQYFGPGTRLLVL.

The chain couples TRBV5-4 to TRBJ1-4, with no clear D. CDR3 length: 15 residues. Per germline, CDR1 SGHNT and CDR2 YYREEE (reference sequence). With 3 bases removed from V and 0 bases from J, the gap between germline ends came to 9 bases. The CDR3 is CASSSQSATNEKLFF. In DNA form, the CDR3 reads TGTGCCAGCAGCTCCCAAAGTGCAACTAATGAAAAACTGTTTTTT.